These T cell receptor beta chains were read from a single sample in a study of T-cell memory formation after mild COVID-19. TCRdb re-called the 5' RACE reads with MiXCR, one entry per CDR3 protein. The repertoire has under 700,000 distinct CDR3 sequences, roughly 20% of them found once; the top ten carry around 12%. Sequenced input: PBMCs or a T cell subset sorted from them (not recorded which). These receptors were obtained from an adult woman who had mild COVID-19 (a few samples of this study predate the infection). Cell type and time point are not known. Both conserved end residues are part of each CDR3. The D gene is left open where the match is weak. Expanded clones are given a class, and other clones once, few, many or no size at all.

v_gene	abundance	j_gene	d_gene	CDR3aa	CDR3nt
TRBV5-1	many	TRBJ2-1	-	CASSFRGEQFF	TGCGCCAGCAGCTTTCGGGGTGAGCAGTTCTTC
TRBV4-1	few	TRBJ2-7	-	CASSQVAGGGEQYF	TGCGCCAGCAGCCAAGTGGCTGGGGGCGGCGAGCAGTACTTC
TRBV7-9	few	TRBJ1-1	-	CASSPGGASYEAFF	TGTGCCAGCAGCCCTGGGGGCGCCAGTTATGAAGCTTTCTTT
TRBV5-1	few	TRBJ2-1	TRBD2	CASSALAGSSRNQQFF	TGCGCCAGCAGCGCCCTAGCGGGGAGTTCAAGAAATCAGCAGTTCTTC
TRBV3-1	-	TRBJ2-5	-	CASSPSNIPETQYF	TGTGCCAGCAGCCCCTCTAATATTCCTGAGACCCAGTACTTC
TRBV9	-	TRBJ2-3	-	CASSGRGARTDTQYF	TGTGCCAGCAGCGGACGGGGGGCCCGCACAGATACGCAGTATTTT
TRBV6-1	few	TRBJ2-3	TRBD2	CASKASGSRSDTQYF	TGTGCCAGCAAGGCTAGCGGGAGTAGGTCAGATACGCAGTATTTT
TRBV2	once	TRBJ2-1	-	CASSGLSVSYNEQFF	TGTGCCAGCAGTGGGCTAAGTGTCTCCTACAATGAGCAGTTCTTC
TRBV7-3	-	TRBJ2-5	-	CASSFAPSPETQYF	TGTGCCAGCAGCTTCGCCCCGTCTCCCGAGACCCAGTACTTC
TRBV7-2	-	TRBJ2-7	-	CASSPWISYEQYF	TGTGCCAGCAGCCCGTGGATTTCCTACGAGCAGTACTTC
TRBV5-1	few	TRBJ2-7	-	CASSLSPGTTYEQYF	TGCGCCAGCAGCTTGTCCCCGGGAACCACCTACGAGCAGTACTTC
TRBV7-9	-	TRBJ2-7	-	CASSGKTEFYEQYF	TGTGCCAGCAGCGGGAAGACAGAGTTCTACGAGCAGTACTTC
TRBV9	few	TRBJ2-2	TRBD2	CASSLIGTRDPTGELFF	TGTGCCAGCAGCCTCATCGGGACTAGGGACCCCACCGGGGAGCTGTTTTTT
TRBV4-1	-	TRBJ2-7	TRBD1	CASSQRPGQGSYEQYF	TGCGCCAGCAGCCAACGACCGGGACAGGGGTCCTACGAGCAGTACTTC
TRBV12-5	-	TRBJ2-2	-	CASGTLTGELFF	TGTGCTAGTGGAACCCTCACCGGGGAGCTGTTTTTT
TRBV5-4	-	TRBJ1-5	-	CASSPRPGSNQPQHF	TGTGCCAGCAGCCCTCGTCCGGGTAGCAATCAGCCCCAGCATTTT
TRBV7-9	few	TRBJ1-5	-	CASSRPRRDNSNQPQHF	TGTGCCAGCAGCCGCCCCCGCAGAGATAATAGCAATCAGCCCCAGCATTTT
TRBV7-9	few	TRBJ1-5	-	CASSLAHGDQPQHF	TGTGCCAGCAGCTTAGCGCACGGAGATCAGCCCCAGCATTTT
TRBV7-6	few	TRBJ1-1	-	CASSSLQFMNTEAFF	TGTGCCAGCAGCTCCTTACAGTTCATGAACACTGAAGCTTTCTTT
TRBV29-1	few	TRBJ1-2	TRBD1	CSVRTGGSYGYTF	TGCAGCGTTCGGACAGGGGGCTCCTATGGCTACACCTTC
TRBV7-9	many	TRBJ2-2	TRBD2	CASSLVRTSGTGGELFF	TGTGCCAGCAGCTTAGTCCGGACTAGCGGGACCGGCGGGGAGCTGTTTTTT
TRBV6-1	-	TRBJ2-3	-	CACRHVYTDTQYF	TGTGCCTGCAGACACGTTTACACAGATACGCAGTATTTT
TRBV20-1	-	TRBJ1-1	-	CSARIAGANTEAFF	TGCAGTGCTAGAATTGCAGGGGCGAACACTGAAGCTTTCTTT
TRBV9	-	TRBJ1-6	TRBD1	CASSERTGSYNSPLHF	TGTGCCAGCAGCGAACGGACAGGGAGCTATAATTCACCCCTCCACTTT
TRBV19	-	TRBJ1-1	TRBD1	CASSRWTGATNTEAFF	TGTGCCAGTAGTAGATGGACAGGAGCTACTAACACTGAAGCTTTCTTT
TRBV7-9	-	TRBJ1-1	-	CASSIAGGNTEAFF	TGTGCCAGCAGTATCGCTGGGGGGAACACTGAAGCTTTCTTT
TRBV7-8	-	TRBJ2-1	-	CASSSGAGSNYNEQFF	TGTGCCAGCAGCTCCGGTGCGGGATCTAACTACAATGAGCAGTTCTTC
TRBV19	-	TRBJ1-2	-	CASTGGAGGYTF	TGTGCCAGTACTGGAGGGGCAGGTGGCTACACCTTC
TRBV24-1	few	TRBJ2-5	TRBD2	CATMGEREGPGETQYF	TGTGCCACCATGGGGGAACGGGAGGGCCCTGGAGAGACCCAGTACTTC